Below, 23 T cell receptor beta chains from the same sample are listed, as sequenced in a study of cytomegalovirus exposure and HLA in healthy donors. 13 Jbeta primers and 60 Vbeta primers were used for the PCR. This table comes from immunoSEQ multiplex PCR, and its TCRdb copy is limited to in-frame clones, with some not included. Among some 250,000 clones listed, roughly 82% were seen once. Sequenced: PBMCs. All receptors come from a woman aged 40 to 55 in good health and CMV-seropositive.

This clone was seen a few times. The CDR3 is CASSPMGGPGNTIYF. In nucleotides, the CDR3 is TGTGCCAGCAGCCCAATGGGGGGACCTGGAAACACCATATATTTT. This sequence joins TRBV7-9 and TRBJ1-3; D perhaps matches TRBD1 (5 bases). The CDR3 is 15 residues long. Trimming pared 5 bases from V and 2 bases from J, leaving 13 bases between. CDR1 is SEHNR, CDR2 FQNEAQ, per germline (reference sequence). Full variable domain (outside the CDR3, taken from reference TRBV7-9 and TRBJ1-3): DTGVSQNPRHKITKRGQNVTFRCDPISEHNRLYWYRQTLGQGPEFLTYFQNEAQLEKSRLLSDRFSAERPKGSFSTLEIQRTEQGDSAMYLCASSPMGGPGNTIYFGEGSWLTVV.

This chain joins TRBV10-3 and TRBJ1-4; tentatively, D is TRBD1 (5 bases). CDR1 and CDR2 (germline): ENHRY, SYGVKD. With 2 bases removed from V and 8 bases from J, the gap between germline ends came to 12 bases. This CDR3 has 14 amino acids. The DNA for the CDR3 is TGTGCCATCAGTGAGAGGGGTGAAGGAGAAAAACTGTTTTTT. This gives the protein CAISERGEGEKLFF.

V usage is TRBV2 and J usage is TRBJ2-3; 8 positions agree with TRBD1. This CDR3 has 16 amino acids. Germline trimming cut 4 bases from V and 1 base from J; bases unmatched to any gene: 7. Germline V lookup: CDR1 SNHLY, CDR2 FYNNEI. In nucleotides, the CDR3 is TGTGCCAGCAGTGTGGACAGGGCCGTCGGCACAGATACGCAGTATTTT. This translates into CASSVDRAVGTDTQYF.

The V call is TRBV6-1, the J call TRBJ2-5; 8 bases agree with TRBD2. Germline assignment: CDR1 MNHNS and CDR2 SASEGT. The J segment lost 0 bases and the V segment lost 4 bases, leaving 7 bases of the junction unmatched. This CDR3 is 16 amino acids long. This chain's CDR3 is CASSAAGALYQETQYF. CDR3 coding DNA: TGTGCCAGCAGTGCAGCGGGGGCTTTGTACCAAGAGACCCAGTACTTC.

Worth noting for this clone: Distinct nucleotide sequences in the sample also encode this CDR3. The rearrangement joins TRBV9 to TRBJ2-3; D might be TRBD2 (5 bases). V was clipped by 0 bases and J by 0 bases, with 8 bases between them. CDR1 is SGDLS, CDR2 YYNGEE, per germline. The CDR3 length is 15 residues. For the CDR3, the DNA is TGTGCCAGCAGCGTAGAAGGCGGGAGCACAGATACGCAGTATTTT. It codes for CASSVEGGSTDTQYF.

This clone showed up just a few times. The V call is TRBV9, the J call TRBJ2-3; a possible D gene is TRBD2 (8 bases). The CDR3 extends over 16 amino acids. V was pared by 4 bases and J by 4 bases, with 19 bases between. Germline V lookup: CDR1 SGDLS, CDR2 YYNGEE. CDR3 sequence reads: CASSQGVGTRADTQYF. Written as DNA, the CDR3 is TGTGCCAGCAGCCAGGGGGTGGGGACTAGAGCAGATACGCAGTATTTT.

The V and J genes are TRBV5-1 and TRBJ2-2; weak D call: TRBD2 (7 bases). Germline V gene lookup returns CDR1 SGHRS and CDR2 YFSETQ. V was cut by 7 bases and J by 5 bases, with 18 bases left in between. CDR3 length: 15 residues. The CDR3 DNA follows: TGCGCCAGCCGTCCGGGGGGCCGGGAAACCGGGGAGCTGTTTTTT. Translation: CASRPGGRETGELFF.

The gene calls are TRBV2 and TRBJ2-5; D possibly corresponds to TRBD1 (5 bases). With the DNA end fitting TRBJ2-7 better, the J assignment may be wrong. Germline V CDR1 and CDR2: SNHLY, FYNNEI. The CDR3 covers 15 residues. CDR3: CASILNRHIPYEQYF. Written as DNA, the CDR3 is TGTGCCAGCATATTAAACAGGCATATCCCCTACGAGCAGTACTTC.

The genes are TRBV6-1 and TRBJ2-1; 8 nucleotides agree with TRBD2. The V and J ends lost 8 bases and 9 bases, in that order; junction bases with no gene match: 15. Germline V CDR1 and CDR2: MNHNS, SASEGT. This CDR3 has 15 residues. The CDR3 protein is CASRPAGAPGGEQFF. The CDR3 nucleotides are TGTGCCAGCCGGCCAGCGGGGGCCCCGGGGGGTGAGCAGTTCTTC.

This clone has a single count. The J gene is TRBJ1-2, the V gene TRBV4-3; D ambiguous. V gave up 6 bases and J gave up 2 bases, with 16 bases separating them. CDR3 length equals 15 residues. In germline, CDR1 is LGHNA, CDR2 YSLEER. CDR3 sequence reads: CASSMVWLANYGYTF. In DNA form, the CDR3 reads TGCGCCAGCAGTATGGTTTGGCTAGCGAACTATGGCTACACCTTC.

This clone was seen more than once but under ten times. The chain has TRBV10-3 and TRBJ2-3, with TRBD2 matching 16 bases. Unmatched junction bases numbered 6, after V lost 6 bases and J lost 3 bases. This CDR3 is 17 amino acids long. The germline V gene encodes CDR1 ENHRY and CDR2 SYGVKD. The CDR3 DNA follows: TGTGCCATCAGGGGGACTAGCGGGGGGGCCCCGACAGATACGCAGTATTTT. Its translation is CAIRGTSGGAPTDTQYF.

The J gene is TRBJ2-1, the V gene TRBV9; TRBD1 is a possible D gene (5 bases). Trimming left V 0 bases short and J 1 base short, with 14 bases between. This CDR3 has 17 amino acids. Germline V gene data show CDR1 as SGDLS and CDR2 as YYNGEE. The chain's CDR3 is CASSVVTGRASYNEQFF. The CDR3, as DNA: TGTGCCAGCAGCGTAGTAACGGGCAGGGCTTCCTACAATGAGCAGTTCTTC.

The chain recombines TRBV7-3 with TRBJ2-3; D may be TRBD2 (5 bases). V shed 4 bases and J shed 6 bases, with 17 bases lying between them. Germline V gene lookup returns CDR1 SGHTA and CDR2 FQGTGA. This CDR3 is built from 15 residues. CDR3 bases: TGTGCCAGCAGCTCACTCGCTAGAGGGTACGATACGCAGTATTTT. Amino acid sequence: CASSSLARGYDTQYF.

The rearrangement joins TRBV9 to TRBJ1-2, with D perhaps TRBD1 (6 bases). CDR1 and CDR2 (germline): SGDLS, YYNGEE. This CDR3 region has 15 residues. V was cut by 4 bases and J by 4 bases, with 17 bases left in between. The CDR3 region is CASSKQGAGAYGYTF. CDR3 nucleotides: TGTGCCAGCAGCAAACAGGGTGCCGGGGCCTATGGCTACACCTTC.

The CDR3 DNA reads as TGTGCCAGCAGCCAAGACTATACTAGCGGGGGGTTCAATGAGCAGTTCTTC. This gives the protein CASSQDYTSGGFNEQFF. The rearrangement uses TRBV4-2 and TRBJ2-1; the match to TRBD2 covers 12 bases. V lost 0 bases and J lost 6; bases outside the gene matches: 6. The CDR3 covers 17 residues. The germline V gene has CDR1 LGHNA and CDR2 YNFKEQ.

The rearrangement uses TRBV12-5 and TRBJ2-3; 7 bases align to TRBD1. Germline CDR1 LGHNT, CDR2 FRNRAP. With 2 bases clipped from V and 8 bases from J, the junction kept 7 bases outside the gene matches. There are 14 residues in the CDR3. CDR3 protein: CASGLPGQELTQYF. Written as DNA, the CDR3 is TGTGCTAGTGGTTTGCCCGGACAGGAACTTACGCAGTATTTT.

For this clone: This sample includes further DNA sequences coding for the same CDR3. The V and J genes are TRBV5-1 and TRBJ2-5; weak D call: TRBD2 (6 bases). CDR1 is SGHRS, CDR2 YFSETQ, per germline. Between the trimmed V and J ends, which lost 0 bases and 5 bases, there was a span of 8 bases. The CDR3 length is 13 residues. The CDR3 here is CASSLGGGETQYF. For the CDR3, the DNA is TGCGCCAGCAGCTTGGGTGGAGGGGAGACCCAGTACTTC. The complete variable domain, with remaining parts taken from reference TRBV5-1 and TRBJ2-5, reads KAGVTQTPRYLIKTRGQQVTLSCSPISGHRSVSWYQQTPGQGLQFLFEYFSETQRNKGNFPGRFSGRQFSNSRSEMNVSTLELGDSALYLCASSLGGGETQYFGPGTRLLVL.

This chain connects TRBV7-2 to TRBJ1-1; D remains unclear. Trimming left V 8 bases short and J 0 bases short, with 16 bases between. The CDR3 loop spans 15 amino acids. Germline loops: CDR1 SGHTA, CDR2 FQGNSA. The DNA for the CDR3 is TGTGCCAGCCTAAAAGAAGGTCGGGTGAACACTGAAGCTTTCTTT. Protein: CASLKEGRVNTEAFF.

The chain couples TRBV5-4 to TRBJ1-1; no clear D gene. The CDR3 is made up of 12 amino acids. Trimming took off 10 bases at V and 7 bases at J, with 17 bases between the two ends. Germline loops: CDR1 SGHNT, CDR2 YYREEE (reference sequence). DNA of the CDR3: TGTGCCTCGATGGGAGGTAGAGATGAAGCTTTCTTT. Translated, it gives CASMGGRDEAFF.

This chain links TRBV9 with TRBJ2-2, with TRBD2 identical over 7 bases. Per germline, CDR1 SGDLS and CDR2 YYNGEE. The CDR3 covers 15 residues. V dropped 3 bases and J dropped 2; count of bases not matched to a gene: 4. CDR3: CASSDGGGNTGELFF. The CDR3 DNA is TGTGCCAGCAGCGACGGCGGGGGTAACACCGGGGAGCTGTTTTTT.

This clone appeared a single time. The chain carries TRBV10-2 and TRBJ2-1; D may be TRBD1 (5 bases). With 2 bases removed from V and 7 bases from J, the gap between germline ends came to 15 bases. The length of the CDR3 is 15 residues. Germline CDR1 and CDR2: WSHSY and SAAADI. CDR3 DNA: TGCGCCAGCAGTGAGCGGAAATCGTCAGGGAATGAGCAGTTCTTC. This codes for CASSERKSSGNEQFF.

Note on this clone: The sample has other DNA sequences that encode this CDR3 too. The rearrangement joins TRBV10-3 to TRBJ1-6; D is uncertain. The V end was cut by 8 bases, the J end by 7 bases, with 12 bases between. The CDR3 runs to 13 residues. The germline V gene has CDR1 ENHRY and CDR2 SYGVKD. The CDR3 DNA sequence: TGTGCCATCCAAGAAACAGAGAATTCACCCCTCCACTTT. Translation gives CAIQETENSPLHF.

This clone occurred a few times. The V gene is TRBV5-4, the J gene TRBJ2-7, with 7 bases identical to TRBD1. V lost 4 bases to trimming and J lost 1 base; unmatched junction nucleotides: 5. CDR1 and CDR2 from the germline V gene are SGHNT and YYREEE (reference sequence). This CDR3 is 14 amino acids long. The CDR3 here is CASSPGTESYEQYF. CDR3 nucleotides: TGTGCCAGCAGCCCCGGGACAGAATCCTACGAGCAGTACTTC.